These T cell receptor beta chains were read from a single sample in a study of blood T cell repertoires in COVID-19. Assay used: immunoSEQ multiplex PCR; TCRdb lists only in-frame clones, some missing. The sample lists over 200,000 clones, approximately 87% occurring once. The sample was PBMCs or T cells enriched from blood (not recorded which). These receptors all stem from a woman in her fifties or sixties in a cohort exposed to, infected with or recovered from COVID-19 (not recorded which). The CDR3 runs from the conserved cysteine through the conserved F or W. Fields, in order: CDR3 protein, clone size, CDR3 length, V gene, J gene. Rows may omit the clone size; those that give it use once, few, many or a size class.

CDR3 protein: CASSVVGTGGYTF
clone size: once
CDR3 length: 13
V gene: TRBV9
J gene: TRBJ1-2

CDR3 protein: CASSYYGSDYGYTF
clone size: .
CDR3 length: 14
V gene: TRBV6-5
J gene: TRBJ1-2

CDR3 protein: CASSPRQHGGGYTF
clone size: .
CDR3 length: 14
V gene: TRBV7-2
J gene: TRBJ1-2

CDR3 protein: CATHRDPEAFF
clone size: .
CDR3 length: 11
V gene: TRBV6-4
J gene: TRBJ1-1

CDR3 protein: CASSRRGANVLTF
clone size: .
CDR3 length: 13
V gene: TRBV19
J gene: TRBJ2-6

CDR3 protein: CASSVLGGEGPQHF
clone size: .
CDR3 length: 14
V gene: TRBV10-2
J gene: TRBJ1-5

CDR3 protein: CASSAQGTGELFF
clone size: once
CDR3 length: 13
V gene: TRBV4-3
J gene: TRBJ2-2

CDR3 protein: CASSEALPGTAQHF
clone size: once
CDR3 length: 14
V gene: TRBV2
J gene: TRBJ1-5

CDR3 protein: CATSRDPYNRENIQYF
clone size: .
CDR3 length: 16
V gene: TRBV15
J gene: TRBJ2-4

CDR3 protein: CASSLNTGGGEKLFF
clone size: .
CDR3 length: 15
V gene: TRBV7-2
J gene: TRBJ1-4

CDR3 protein: CASSRRQGVTEAFF
clone size: .
CDR3 length: 14
V gene: TRBV6-5
J gene: TRBJ1-1

CDR3 protein: CASTRSRGRDEKLFF
clone size: .
CDR3 length: 15
V gene: TRBV6-5
J gene: TRBJ1-4

CDR3 protein: CASSFNIGQELYGYTF
clone size: .
CDR3 length: 16
V gene: TRBV28
J gene: TRBJ1-2

CDR3 protein: CASTERGYTEAFF
clone size: .
CDR3 length: 13
V gene: TRBV2
J gene: TRBJ1-1

CDR3 protein: CASSYPGGRKNEQYF
clone size: .
CDR3 length: 15
V gene: TRBV6-2/TRBV6-3
J gene: TRBJ2-7

CDR3 protein: CASSLVVWANSNQPQHF
clone size: once
CDR3 length: 17
V gene: TRBV5-5
J gene: TRBJ1-5

CDR3 protein: CASSSNRGGTGELFF
clone size: .
CDR3 length: 15
V gene: TRBV5-8
J gene: TRBJ2-2

CDR3 protein: CASSPLGATNYGYTF
clone size: .
CDR3 length: 15
V gene: TRBV4-3
J gene: TRBJ1-2

CDR3 protein: CASSGLGAGLNEKLFF
clone size: .
CDR3 length: 16
V gene: TRBV2
J gene: TRBJ1-4

CDR3 protein: CASSFPDRAGGTTEAFF
clone size: .
CDR3 length: 17
V gene: TRBV5-4
J gene: TRBJ1-1

CDR3 protein: CASSLQGSRYTEAFF
clone size: .
CDR3 length: 15
V gene: TRBV5-1
J gene: TRBJ1-1

CDR3 protein: CASSPSGGSTDTQYF
clone size: once
CDR3 length: 15
V gene: TRBV7-6
J gene: TRBJ2-3

CDR3 protein: CASRSGTGVTEAFF
clone size: few
CDR3 length: 14
V gene: TRBV2
J gene: TRBJ1-1

CDR3 protein: CASSSGTTLSYEQYF
clone size: .
CDR3 length: 15
V gene: TRBV5-1
J gene: TRBJ2-7

CDR3 protein: CASKEGADSPLHF
clone size: .
CDR3 length: 13
V gene: TRBV6-5
J gene: TRBJ1-6

CDR3 protein: CATSDSGNHNNEQFF
clone size: .
CDR3 length: 15
V gene: TRBV24-1
J gene: TRBJ2-1

CDR3 protein: CASSYLSRQGTEAFF
clone size: .
CDR3 length: 15
V gene: TRBV6-5
J gene: TRBJ1-1

CDR3 protein: CASSVARGQPQHF
clone size: .
CDR3 length: 13
V gene: TRBV7-3
J gene: TRBJ1-5

CDR3 protein: CASSLNAGAADTQYF
clone size: .
CDR3 length: 15
V gene: TRBV11-3
J gene: TRBJ2-3

CDR3 protein: CASSLFSGQGSYEQYF
clone size: .
CDR3 length: 16
V gene: TRBV28
J gene: TRBJ2-7

CDR3 protein: CASSTDRGQRDEQYF
clone size: .
CDR3 length: 15
V gene: TRBV5-4
J gene: TRBJ2-7

CDR3 protein: CASWGLDTQYF
clone size: few
CDR3 length: 11
V gene: TRBV12-3/TRBV12-4
J gene: TRBJ2-3

CDR3 protein: CASSLQGPPNTEAFF
clone size: .
CDR3 length: 15
V gene: TRBV5-1
J gene: TRBJ1-1

CDR3 protein: CASSRAPVAWGSQYF
clone size: .
CDR3 length: 15
V gene: TRBV7-6
J gene: TRBJ2-3

CDR3 protein: CASSEALLAEQGISGYTF
clone size: .
CDR3 length: 18
V gene: TRBV6-1
J gene: TRBJ1-2

CDR3 protein: CASSERTYRTNTGELFF
clone size: few
CDR3 length: 17
V gene: TRBV6-1
J gene: TRBJ2-2

CDR3 protein: CASSIGHRENQPQHF
clone size: once
CDR3 length: 15
V gene: TRBV19
J gene: TRBJ1-5

CDR3 protein: CANKTDNNSPLHF
clone size: once
CDR3 length: 13
V gene: TRBV4-3
J gene: TRBJ1-6

CDR3 protein: CASSEASGAGEQYF
clone size: .
CDR3 length: 14
V gene: TRBV2
J gene: TRBJ2-7

CDR3 protein: CASSSGLGGTDTQYF
clone size: .
CDR3 length: 15
V gene: TRBV5-1
J gene: TRBJ2-3